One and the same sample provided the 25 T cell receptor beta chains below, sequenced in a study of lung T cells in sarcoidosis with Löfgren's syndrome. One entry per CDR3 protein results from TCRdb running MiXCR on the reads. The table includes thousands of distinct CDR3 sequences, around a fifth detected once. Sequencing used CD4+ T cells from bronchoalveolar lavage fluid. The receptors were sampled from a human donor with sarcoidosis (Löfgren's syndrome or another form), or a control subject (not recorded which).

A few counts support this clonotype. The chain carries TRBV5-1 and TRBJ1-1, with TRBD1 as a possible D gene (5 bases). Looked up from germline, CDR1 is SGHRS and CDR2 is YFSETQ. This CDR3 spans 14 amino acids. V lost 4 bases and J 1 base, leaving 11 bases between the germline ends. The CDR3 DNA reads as TGCGCCAGCAGCATTGACGGGGCGAACACTGAAGCTTTCTTT. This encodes CASSIDGANTEAFF. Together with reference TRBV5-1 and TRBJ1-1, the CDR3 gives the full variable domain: KAGVTQTPRYLIKTRGQQVTLSCSPISGHRSVSWYQQTPGQGLQFLFEYFSETQRNKGNFPGRFSGRQFSNSRSEMNVSTLELGDSALYLCASSIDGANTEAFFGQGTRLTVV.

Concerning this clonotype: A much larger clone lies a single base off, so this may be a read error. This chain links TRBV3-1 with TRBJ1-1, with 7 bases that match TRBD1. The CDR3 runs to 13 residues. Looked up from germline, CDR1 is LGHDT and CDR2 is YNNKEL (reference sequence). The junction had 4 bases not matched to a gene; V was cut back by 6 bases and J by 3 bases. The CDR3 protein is CASRHGQDTEAFF. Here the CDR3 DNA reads TGTGCCAGCAGACACGGACAGGACACTGAAGCTTTCTTT.

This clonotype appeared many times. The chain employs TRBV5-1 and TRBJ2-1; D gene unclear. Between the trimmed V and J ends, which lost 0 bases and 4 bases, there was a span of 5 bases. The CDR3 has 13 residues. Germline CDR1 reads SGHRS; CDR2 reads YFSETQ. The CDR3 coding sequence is TGCGCCAGCAGCTTGGCCCTTTACAATGAGCAGTTCTTC. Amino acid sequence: CASSLALYNEQFF. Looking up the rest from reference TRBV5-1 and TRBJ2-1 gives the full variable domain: KAGVTQTPRYLIKTRGQQVTLSCSPISGHRSVSWYQQTPGQGLQFLFEYFSETQRNKGNFPGRFSGRQFSNSRSEMNVSTLELGDSALYLCASSLALYNEQFFGPGTRLTVL.

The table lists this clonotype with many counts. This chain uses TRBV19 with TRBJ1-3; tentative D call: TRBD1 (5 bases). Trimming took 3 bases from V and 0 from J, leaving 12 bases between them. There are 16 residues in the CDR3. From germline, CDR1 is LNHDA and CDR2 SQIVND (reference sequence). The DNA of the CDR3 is TGTGCCAGTAGTATGGGACGGCCGAACTCTGGAAACACCATATATTTT. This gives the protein CASSMGRPNSGNTIYF.

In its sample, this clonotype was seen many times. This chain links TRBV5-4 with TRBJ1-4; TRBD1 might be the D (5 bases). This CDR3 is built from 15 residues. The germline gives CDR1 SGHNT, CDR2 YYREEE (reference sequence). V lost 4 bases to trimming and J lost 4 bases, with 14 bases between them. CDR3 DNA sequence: TGTGCCAGCAGCCCCTCGGGGGACCTTAATGAAAAACTGTTTTTT. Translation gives CASSPSGDLNEKLFF.

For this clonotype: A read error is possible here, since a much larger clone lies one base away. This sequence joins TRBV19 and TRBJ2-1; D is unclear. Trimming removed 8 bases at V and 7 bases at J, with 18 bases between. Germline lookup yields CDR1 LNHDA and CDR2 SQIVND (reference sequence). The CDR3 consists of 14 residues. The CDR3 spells CASGRRGEGNEQFF. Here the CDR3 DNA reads TGTGCCAGTGGTCGGAGAGGAGAAGGGAATGAGCAGTTCTTC.

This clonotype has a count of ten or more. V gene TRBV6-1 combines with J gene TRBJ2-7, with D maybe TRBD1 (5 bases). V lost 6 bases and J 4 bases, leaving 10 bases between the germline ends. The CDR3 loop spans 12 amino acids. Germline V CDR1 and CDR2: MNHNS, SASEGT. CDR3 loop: CASRVRVYEQYF. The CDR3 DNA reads TGTGCCAGCAGGGTCAGGGTGTACGAGCAGTACTTC.

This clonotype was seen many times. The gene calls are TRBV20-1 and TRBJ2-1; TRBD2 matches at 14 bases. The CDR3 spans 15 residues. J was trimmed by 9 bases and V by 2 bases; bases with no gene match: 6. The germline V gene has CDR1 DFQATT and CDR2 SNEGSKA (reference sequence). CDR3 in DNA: TGCAGTGCTAGAAAGACTAGCGGGGGGGCGAGTGAGCAGTTCTTC. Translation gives CSARKTSGGASEQFF.

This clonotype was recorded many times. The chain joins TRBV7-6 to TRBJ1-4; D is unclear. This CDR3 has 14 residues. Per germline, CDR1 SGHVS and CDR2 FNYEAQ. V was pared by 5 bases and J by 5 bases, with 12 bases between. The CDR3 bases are TGTGCCAGCAGCCGGACGGCGGGAAATGAAAAACTGTTTTTT. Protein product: CASSRTAGNEKLFF.

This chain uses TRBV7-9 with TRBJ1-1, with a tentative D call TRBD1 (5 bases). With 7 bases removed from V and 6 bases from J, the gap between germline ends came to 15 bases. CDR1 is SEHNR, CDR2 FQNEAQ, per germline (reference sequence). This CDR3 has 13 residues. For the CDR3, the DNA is TGTGCCAGCACCCCGGGGCGGGACGCTGAAGCTTTCTTT. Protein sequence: CASTPGRDAEAFF. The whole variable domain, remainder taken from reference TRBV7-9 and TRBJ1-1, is DTGVSQNPRHKITKRGQNVTFRCDPISEHNRLYWYRQTLGQGPEFLTYFQNEAQLEKSRLLSDRFSAERPKGSFSTLEIQRTEQGDSAMYLCASTPGRDAEAFFGQGTRLTVV.

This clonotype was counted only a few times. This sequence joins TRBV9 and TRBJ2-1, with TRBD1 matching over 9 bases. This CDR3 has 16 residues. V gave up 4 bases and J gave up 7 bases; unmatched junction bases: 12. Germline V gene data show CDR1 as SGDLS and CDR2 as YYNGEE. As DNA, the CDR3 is TGTGCCAGCAGCTTACCGGGACAGGGAATATCTAATGAGCAGTTCTTC. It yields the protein CASSLPGQGISNEQFF.

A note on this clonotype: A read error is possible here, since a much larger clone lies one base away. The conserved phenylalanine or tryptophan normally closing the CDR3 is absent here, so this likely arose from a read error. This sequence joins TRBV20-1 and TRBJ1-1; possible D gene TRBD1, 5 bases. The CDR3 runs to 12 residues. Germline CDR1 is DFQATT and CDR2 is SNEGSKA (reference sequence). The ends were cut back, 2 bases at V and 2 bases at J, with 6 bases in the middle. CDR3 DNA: TGCAGTGCTAGACAGGGAAACACTGAAGCTTTCCTT. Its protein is CSARQGNTEAFL.

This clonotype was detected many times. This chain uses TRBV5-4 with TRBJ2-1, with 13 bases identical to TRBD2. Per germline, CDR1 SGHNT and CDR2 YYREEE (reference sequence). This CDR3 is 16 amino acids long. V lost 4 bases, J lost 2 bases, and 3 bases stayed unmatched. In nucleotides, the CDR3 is TGTGCCAGCAGCGGCGGACTAGCGGGGGCCTACAATGAGCAGTTCTTC. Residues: CASSGGLAGAYNEQFF.

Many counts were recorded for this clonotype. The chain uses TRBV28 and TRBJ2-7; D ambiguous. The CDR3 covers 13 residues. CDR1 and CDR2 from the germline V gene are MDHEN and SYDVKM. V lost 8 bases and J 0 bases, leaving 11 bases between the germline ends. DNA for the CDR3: TGTGCCAGCGCGGACCCAAGCTCCTACGAGCAGTACTTC. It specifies CASADPSSYEQYF.

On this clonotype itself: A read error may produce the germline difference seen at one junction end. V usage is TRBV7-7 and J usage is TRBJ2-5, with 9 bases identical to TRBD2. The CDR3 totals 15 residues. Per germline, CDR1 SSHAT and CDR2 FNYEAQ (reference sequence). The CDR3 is CASSNLGGGAETQYF. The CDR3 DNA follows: TGTGCTAGCAGCAACCTCGGCGGGGGGGCGGAGACCCAGTACTTC.

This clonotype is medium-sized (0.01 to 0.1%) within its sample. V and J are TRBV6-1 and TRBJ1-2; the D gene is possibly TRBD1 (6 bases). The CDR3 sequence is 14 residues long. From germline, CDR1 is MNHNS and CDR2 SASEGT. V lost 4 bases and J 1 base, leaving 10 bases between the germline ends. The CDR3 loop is CASSVQGINYGYTF. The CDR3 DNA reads TGTGCCAGCAGTGTACAGGGTATTAACTATGGCTACACCTTC.

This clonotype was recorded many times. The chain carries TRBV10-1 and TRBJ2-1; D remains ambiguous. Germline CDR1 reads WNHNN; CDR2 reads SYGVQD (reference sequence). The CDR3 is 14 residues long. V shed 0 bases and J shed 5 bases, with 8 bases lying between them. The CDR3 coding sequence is TGCGCCAGCAGTGAGTCCCCAACGGACAATGAGCAGTTCTTC. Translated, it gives CASSESPTDNEQFF.

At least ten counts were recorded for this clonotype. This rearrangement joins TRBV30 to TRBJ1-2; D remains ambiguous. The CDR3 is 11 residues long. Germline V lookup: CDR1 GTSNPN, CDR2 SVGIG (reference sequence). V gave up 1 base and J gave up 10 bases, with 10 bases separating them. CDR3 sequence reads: CAWSEELIYTF. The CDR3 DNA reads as TGTGCCTGGAGTGAGGAATTGATCTACACCTTC.

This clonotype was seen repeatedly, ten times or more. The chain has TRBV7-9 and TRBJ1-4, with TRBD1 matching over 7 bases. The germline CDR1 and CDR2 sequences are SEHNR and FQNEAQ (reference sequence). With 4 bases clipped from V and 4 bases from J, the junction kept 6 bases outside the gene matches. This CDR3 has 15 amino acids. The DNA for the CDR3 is TGTGCCAGCAGCTCGAGACAGGGCCGTAATGAAAAACTGTTTTTT. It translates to CASSSRQGRNEKLFF. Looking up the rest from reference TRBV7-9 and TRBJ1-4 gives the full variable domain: DTGVSQNPRHKITKRGQNVTFRCDPISEHNRLYWYRQTLGQGPEFLTYFQNEAQLEKSRLLSDRFSAERPKGSFSTLEIQRTEQGDSAMYLCASSSRQGRNEKLFFGSGTQLSVL.

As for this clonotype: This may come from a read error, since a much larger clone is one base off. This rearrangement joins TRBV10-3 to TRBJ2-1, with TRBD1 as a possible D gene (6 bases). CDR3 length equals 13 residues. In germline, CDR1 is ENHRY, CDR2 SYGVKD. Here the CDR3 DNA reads TGTGCCGTCAGTGAACAGGGTCTGAATGAGCAGTTCTTC. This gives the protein CAVSEQGLNEQFF.

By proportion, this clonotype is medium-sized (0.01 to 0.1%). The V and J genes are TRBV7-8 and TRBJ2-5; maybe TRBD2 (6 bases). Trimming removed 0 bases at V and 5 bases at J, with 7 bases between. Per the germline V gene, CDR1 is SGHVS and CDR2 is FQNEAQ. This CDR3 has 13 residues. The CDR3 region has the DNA TGTGCCAGCAGCTTAGCGGGGACTGAGACCCAGTACTTC. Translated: CASSLAGTETQYF.

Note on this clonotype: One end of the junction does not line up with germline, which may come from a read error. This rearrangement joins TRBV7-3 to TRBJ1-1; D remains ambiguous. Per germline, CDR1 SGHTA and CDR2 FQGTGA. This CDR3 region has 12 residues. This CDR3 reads CTSSLGHLKAFF. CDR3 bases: TGTACCAGCAGCTTAGGCCATTTAAAGGCTTTCTTT.

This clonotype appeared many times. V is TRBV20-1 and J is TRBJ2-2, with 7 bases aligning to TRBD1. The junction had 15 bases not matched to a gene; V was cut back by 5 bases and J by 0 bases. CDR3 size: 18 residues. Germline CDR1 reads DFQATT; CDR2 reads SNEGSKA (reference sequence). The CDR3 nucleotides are TGCAGTGCTGCCTCCTTACAGAGGGGGCTTACGAACACCGGGGAGCTGTTTTTT. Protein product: CSAASLQRGLTNTGELFF.

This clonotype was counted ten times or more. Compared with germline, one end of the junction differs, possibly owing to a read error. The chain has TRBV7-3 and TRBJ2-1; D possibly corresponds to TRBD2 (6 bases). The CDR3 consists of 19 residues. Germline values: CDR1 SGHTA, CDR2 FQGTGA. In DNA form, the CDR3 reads TGTGCCAGCAGCTTATTGCCGGCCCGCAACCGGGACTCCCACAATGAGCAGTTCTTC. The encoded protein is CASSLLPARNRDSHNEQFF.

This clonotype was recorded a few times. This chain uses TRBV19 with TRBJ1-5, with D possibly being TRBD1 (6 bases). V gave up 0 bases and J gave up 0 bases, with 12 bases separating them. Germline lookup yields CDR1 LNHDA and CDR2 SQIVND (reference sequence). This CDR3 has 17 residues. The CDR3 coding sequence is TGTGCCAGTAGTATAGATTCCGGACAGAGTAGCAATCAGCCCCAGCATTTT. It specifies CASSIDSGQSSNQPQHF.